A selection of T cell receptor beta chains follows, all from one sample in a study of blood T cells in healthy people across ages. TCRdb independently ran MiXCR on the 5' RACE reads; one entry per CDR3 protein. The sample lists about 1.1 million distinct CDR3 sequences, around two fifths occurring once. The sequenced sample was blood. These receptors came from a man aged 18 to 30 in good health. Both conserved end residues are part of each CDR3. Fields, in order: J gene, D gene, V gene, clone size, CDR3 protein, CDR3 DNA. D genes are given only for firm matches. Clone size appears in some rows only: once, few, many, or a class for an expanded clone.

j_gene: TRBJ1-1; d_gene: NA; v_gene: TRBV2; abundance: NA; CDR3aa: CTSIKGAGVGVTEAFF; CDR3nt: TGTACCAGCATCAAAGGTGCAGGGGTAGGTGTCACTGAAGCTTTCTTT
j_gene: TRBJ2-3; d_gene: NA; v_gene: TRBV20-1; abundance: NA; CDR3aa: CSAPEIGADTQYF; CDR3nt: TGCAGTGCTCCCGAAATCGGGGCAGATACGCAGTATTTT
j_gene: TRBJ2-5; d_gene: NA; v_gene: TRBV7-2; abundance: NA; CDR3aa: CASSLLRVGRGPHNEQYF; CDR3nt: TGTGCCAGCAGCTTACTCAGAGTAGGGAGGGGGCCGCACAATGAGCAGTACTTC
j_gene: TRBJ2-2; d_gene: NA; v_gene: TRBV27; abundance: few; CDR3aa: CASSFWQNTGELFF; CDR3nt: TGTGCCAGCAGTTTCTGGCAAAACACCGGGGAGCTGTTTTTT
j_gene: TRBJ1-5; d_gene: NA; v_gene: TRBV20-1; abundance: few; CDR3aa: CSAMVGSNQPQHF; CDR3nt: TGCAGTGCTATGGTGGGTAGCAATCAGCCCCAGCATTTT
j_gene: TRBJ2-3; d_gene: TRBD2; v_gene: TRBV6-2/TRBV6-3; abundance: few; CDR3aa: CASDWIFDLSGGYLTDTQYF; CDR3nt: TGTGCCAGCGATTGGATCTTCGACCTTAGCGGGGGGTACCTCACAGATACGCAGTATTTT
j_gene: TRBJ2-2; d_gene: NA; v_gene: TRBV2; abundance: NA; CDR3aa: CASSDSRGSAALRGELFF; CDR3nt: TGTGCCAGCAGTGACAGTCGGGGTTCGGCAGCGCTCCGCGGGGAGCTGTTTTTT
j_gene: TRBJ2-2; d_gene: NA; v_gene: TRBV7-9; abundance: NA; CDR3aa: CASSAEKIGNTGELFF; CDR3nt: TGTGCCAGCAGCGCTGAGAAAATAGGAAACACCGGGGAGCTGTTTTTT
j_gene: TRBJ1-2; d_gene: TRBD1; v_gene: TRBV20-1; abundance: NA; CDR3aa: CSATQQGELGYTF; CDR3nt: TGCAGTGCTACCCAACAGGGGGAATTAGGCTACACCTTC
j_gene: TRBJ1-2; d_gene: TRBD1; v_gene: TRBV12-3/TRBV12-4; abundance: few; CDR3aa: CASSLSRGPHGYTF; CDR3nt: TGTGCCAGCAGTTTAAGCAGGGGGCCTCATGGCTACACCTTC
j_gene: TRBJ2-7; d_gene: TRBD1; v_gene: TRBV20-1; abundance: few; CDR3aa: CSAGGQGAYAYEQYF; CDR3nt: TGCAGTGCTGGGGGACAGGGCGCCTACGCCTACGAGCAGTACTTC
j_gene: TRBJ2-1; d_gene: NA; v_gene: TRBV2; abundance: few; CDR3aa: CATQGGRDQFF; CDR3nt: TGTGCCACCCAGGGAGGAAGGGACCAGTTCTTC
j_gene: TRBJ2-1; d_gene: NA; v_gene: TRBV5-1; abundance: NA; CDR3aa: CASSLTGFDDEQFF; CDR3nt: TGCGCCAGCAGCTTGACAGGGTTTGATGATGAGCAGTTCTTC
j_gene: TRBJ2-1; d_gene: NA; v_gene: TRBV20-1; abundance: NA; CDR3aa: CSACDTDNEQFF; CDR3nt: TGCAGTGCCTGCGACACCGACAATGAGCAGTTCTTC
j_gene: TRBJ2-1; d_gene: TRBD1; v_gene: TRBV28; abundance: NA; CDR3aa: CASSRPGQGTDTQFF; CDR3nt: TGTGCCAGCAGTCGACCGGGACAGGGAACAGATACGCAGTTCTTC
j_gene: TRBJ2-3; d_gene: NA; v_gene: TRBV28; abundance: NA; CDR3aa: CASSSEVRPGDTQYF; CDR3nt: TGTGCCAGCAGTTCGGAAGTGCGGCCCGGAGATACGCAGTATTTT
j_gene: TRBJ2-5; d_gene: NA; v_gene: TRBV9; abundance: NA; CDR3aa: CASSVVGRNEQYF; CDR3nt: TGTGCCAGCAGCGTAGTGGGGAGAAATGAGCAGTACTTC
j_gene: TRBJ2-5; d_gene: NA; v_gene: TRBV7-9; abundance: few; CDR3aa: CASSPKETYQETQYF; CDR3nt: TGTGCCAGCAGCCCTAAGGAAACGTACCAAGAGACCCAGTACTTC
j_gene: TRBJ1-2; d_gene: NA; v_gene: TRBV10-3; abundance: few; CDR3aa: CAIRTGTRGINYGYTF; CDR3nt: TGTGCCATCAGGACCGGGACTCGGGGTATTAACTATGGCTACACCTTC
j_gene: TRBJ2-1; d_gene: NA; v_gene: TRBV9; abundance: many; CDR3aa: CASSAGYNEQFF; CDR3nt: TGTGCCAGCAGCGCGGGATACAATGAGCAGTTCTTC
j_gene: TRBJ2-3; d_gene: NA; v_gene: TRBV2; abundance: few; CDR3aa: CASSEGGGGSTDTQYF; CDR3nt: TGTGCCAGCAGTGAAGGAGGGGGGGGCAGCACAGATACGCAGTATTTT
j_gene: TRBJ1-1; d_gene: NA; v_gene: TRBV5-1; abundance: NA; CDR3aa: CASSPGSGGGTEAFF; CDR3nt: TGCGCCAGTAGCCCCGGGTCCGGAGGTGGCACTGAAGCTTTCTTT
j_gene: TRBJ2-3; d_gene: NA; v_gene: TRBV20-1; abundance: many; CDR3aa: CSARDRRGGTDTQYF; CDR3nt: TGCAGTGCTAGAGATCGGAGGGGAGGCACAGATACGCAGTATTTT
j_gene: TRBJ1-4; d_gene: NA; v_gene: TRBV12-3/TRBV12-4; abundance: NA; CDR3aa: CASNLDGEKLFF; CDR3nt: TGTGCCAGCAATCTCGACGGGGAAAAACTGTTTTTT